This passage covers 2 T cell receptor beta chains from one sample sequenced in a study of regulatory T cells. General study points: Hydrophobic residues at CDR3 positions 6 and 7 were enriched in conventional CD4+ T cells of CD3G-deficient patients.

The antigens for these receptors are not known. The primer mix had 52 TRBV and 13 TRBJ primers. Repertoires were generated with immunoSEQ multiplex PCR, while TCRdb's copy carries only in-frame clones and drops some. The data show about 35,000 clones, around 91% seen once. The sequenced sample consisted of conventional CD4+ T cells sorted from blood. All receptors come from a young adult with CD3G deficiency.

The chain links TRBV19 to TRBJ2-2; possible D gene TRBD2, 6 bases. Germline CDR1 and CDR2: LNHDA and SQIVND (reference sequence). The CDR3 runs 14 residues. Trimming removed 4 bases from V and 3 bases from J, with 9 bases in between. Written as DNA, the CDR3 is TGTGCCAGTAGTAACTTAGCGGACACCGGGGAGCTGTTTTTT. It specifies CASSNLADTGELFF.

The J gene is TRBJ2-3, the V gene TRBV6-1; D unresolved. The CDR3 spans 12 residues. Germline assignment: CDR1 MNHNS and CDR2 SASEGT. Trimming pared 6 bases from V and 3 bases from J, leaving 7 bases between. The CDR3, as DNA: TGTGCCAGCAGCCGGAGAACAGATACGCAGTATTTT. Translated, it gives CASSRRTDTQYF.